This section outlines one TCR beta chain sequence together with its context. Antigen specificity is unknown. This sample was included in a study of blood T cells in healthy people across ages. Findings of the study overall: While age rose, TCR beta diversity per million T cells dropped in a roughly linear way.

V shed 7 bases and J 4 bases; nucleotides not matched to a gene: 6. The length of the CDR3 is 15 residues. Germline V gene lookup returns CDR1 SNHLY and CDR2 FYNNEI. The authors isolated at least 6 million PBMCs per sample. A second PCR, run for roughly 7 to 12 cycles, used a sample-barcoded 5' primer plus a J-beta primer mix. TCRdb passed the 5' RACE reads through MiXCR, listing each CDR3 protein once. Seen here are about 800,000 distinct CDR3 sequences, about half observed once, and the top ten hold less than 20%. The TCR sequence derives from a man older than 75 in good health. Sample: blood. This chain uses TRBV2 with TRBJ2-2; 10 bases fit TRBD1. CDR3 coding DNA: TGTGCCAGCATCTCCGGGACAGGGGCCACCGGGGAGCTGTTTTTT. Translated, it gives CASISGTGATGELFF. Full variable domain (remainder filled in from reference TRBV2 and TRBJ2-2): EPEVTQTPSHQVTQMGQEVILRCVPISNHLYFYWYRQILGQKVEFLVSFYNNEISEKSEIFDDQFSVERPDGSNFTLKIRSTKLEDSAMYFCASISGTGATGELFFGEGSRLTVL.